A single sample gave rise to the 15 T cell receptor beta chains below, sequenced in a study of blood T cell repertoires in COVID-19. Method: immunoSEQ multiplex PCR; TCRdb's copy keeps in-frame clones and lacks some. There are around 260,000 clones in the sample; around 86% occur only once, and 3% lies in the top ten. Input material: peripheral blood. The receptors come from a woman between 25 and 40 years old with active or convalescent COVID-19.

The chain has TRBV29-1 and TRBJ2-5; possibly TRBD1 for D (6 bases). CDR1 and CDR2 from the germline V gene are SQVTM and ANQGSEA. V was pared by 8 bases and J by 1 base, with 14 bases between. The CDR3 extends over 13 amino acids. The CDR3 is CSLGTLPQETQYF. DNA of the CDR3: TGCAGCCTCGGGACACTACCCCAAGAGACCCAGTACTTC.

The genes are TRBV3-1 (or the pseudogene TRBV3-2) and TRBJ1-2, with TRBD1 matching over 10 bases. CDR3 length: 14 amino acids. Germline V gene sequence: CDR1 LGHDT, CDR2 YNNKEL (reference sequence). Losses at the gene ends were 4 bases for V and 7 bases for J; bases not matched to a gene: 6. The CDR3 protein is CASSLTGGASGYTF. DNA for the CDR3: TGTGCCAGCAGCCTGACAGGGGGCGCGTCTGGCTACACCTTC.

This clone was seen a handful of times. The rearrangement links TRBV4-2 to TRBJ2-5; 16 nucleotides align to TRBD2. With V trimmed by 0 bases and J by 4 bases, 2 bases remained unmatched. Per the germline V gene, CDR1 is LGHNA and CDR2 is YNFKEQ. The CDR3 consists of 17 residues. The CDR3 loop reads CASSQDGTSGGAETQYF. DNA of the CDR3: TGTGCCAGCAGCCAAGATGGGACTAGCGGGGGGGCAGAGACCCAGTACTTC.

This chain links TRBV5-1 with TRBJ2-7, with 11 bases fitting TRBD2. CDR3 length equals 15 residues. Germline lookup yields CDR1 SGHRS and CDR2 YFSETQ. V lost 0 bases and J lost 4; bases outside the gene matches: 3. In DNA form, the CDR3 reads TGCGCCAGCAGCTTGGCTAGCGGGGGGCCTTACGAGCAGTACTTC. Its protein is CASSLASGGPYEQYF.

This sequence joins TRBV18 and TRBJ2-7; 12 bases fit TRBD1. CDR1 KGHSH and CDR2 LQKENI come from the germline V gene. V lost 6 bases, J lost 5 bases, and 8 bases stayed unmatched. The CDR3 is made up of 15 amino acids. CDR3 DNA: TGTGCCAGCTCTCCGGGGGACAGGGGGCTGGACGAGCAGTACTTC. It encodes CASSPGDRGLDEQYF.

The V gene is TRBV5-1, the J gene TRBJ2-1, with 12 bases fitting TRBD2. There are 19 residues in the CDR3. Germline V lookup: CDR1 SGHRS, CDR2 YFSETQ. V lost 0 bases, J lost 7 bases, and 14 bases stayed unmatched. The CDR3 DNA reads as TGCGCCAGCAGCTTGGGCGGGACTAGCGGGCCGGTGGGTAGTAATGAGCAGTTCTTC. Residues: CASSLGGTSGPVGSNEQFF.

This chain uses TRBV7-9 with TRBJ2-2, with 8 bases matching TRBD1. CDR3 length equals 14 residues. Germline V gives CDR1 SEHNR, CDR2 FQNEAQ (reference sequence). V trimming: 5 bases; J trimming: 7 bases; junction bases outside the gene matches: 6. The CDR3 spells CASSPRGTGGELFF. Here the CDR3 DNA reads TGTGCCAGCAGCCCCCGCGGGACAGGCGGGGAGCTGTTTTTT.

This clone was observed a single time. This chain uses TRBV7-2 with TRBJ1-2; the match to TRBD1 covers 7 bases. With 5 bases clipped from V and 8 bases from J, the junction kept 23 bases outside the gene matches. Per germline, CDR1 SGHTA and CDR2 FQGNSA. The CDR3 is 18 amino acids. The CDR3 DNA sequence: TGTGCCAGCAGCCCAAGGAGGGACAGCCTGGATCGGGGGGGCGGCTACACCTTC. Its translation: CASSPRRDSLDRGGGYTF.

This chain uses TRBV7-9 with TRBJ2-3; no clear D gene. The CDR3 is made up of 11 amino acids. Trimming removed 6 bases at V and 6 bases at J, with 7 bases between. Looked up from germline, CDR1 is SEHNR and CDR2 is FQNEAQ (reference sequence). CDR3 in DNA: TGTGCCAGCAGTCCAGCGGATACGCAGTATTTT. Encoded protein: CASSPADTQYF.

The chain recombines TRBV9 with TRBJ1-6, with unresolved D. This CDR3 is 16 amino acids long. Deletions cut 3 bases from V and 0 bases from J, with 10 bases between. The germline CDR1 and CDR2 sequences are SGDLS and YYNGEE. The CDR3 reads CASSGQSSSYNSPLHF. The CDR3 coding sequence is TGTGCCAGCAGCGGTCAATCCAGCTCCTATAATTCACCCCTCCACTTT.

The V call is TRBV15, the J call TRBJ2-5, with 16 positions matching TRBD2. The CDR3 spans 20 residues. The germline V gene has CDR1 LNHNV and CDR2 YYDKDF (reference sequence). After removal of 1 base from V and 0 bases from J, the junction contained 8 bases not matched to a gene. CDR3: CATSRGRGLAGGGDQETQYF. CDR3 in DNA: TGTGCCACCAGCAGAGGCCGGGGACTAGCGGGGGGGGGAGACCAAGAGACCCAGTACTTC.

This chain uses TRBV27 with TRBJ2-1, with a tentative D call TRBD2 (5 bases). The CDR3 is 13 residues long. V was clipped by 7 bases and J by 8 bases, with 15 bases between them. CDR1 is MNHEY and CDR2 is SMNVEV in the germline V gene (reference sequence). CDR3 protein: CASTGVAPDEQFF. The CDR3 region has the DNA TGTGCCAGCACCGGGGTGGCCCCTGATGAGCAGTTCTTC.

In its sample, this clone was seen once. The rearrangement links TRBV28 to TRBJ1-1; D is unclear. The germline CDR1 and CDR2 sequences are MDHEN and SYDVKM. The CDR3 consists of 14 residues. V dropped 5 bases and J dropped 6 bases, with 16 bases sitting between them. In DNA form, the CDR3 reads TGTGCCAGCAGTCCCCGAGGCAGGAGGGCTGAAGCTTTCTTT. Amino acids: CASSPRGRRAEAFF.

The chain employs TRBV29-1 and TRBJ2-5; weak D call: TRBD2 (6 bases). CDR1 and CDR2 from the germline V gene are SQVTM and ANQGSEA. V lost 6 bases, J lost 1 base, and 12 bases lay in between. This CDR3 region has 13 residues. The CDR3 here is CSVWDWGQETQYF. In nucleotides, the CDR3 is TGCAGCGTATGGGACTGGGGCCAAGAGACCCAGTACTTC.

The chain links TRBV5-1 to TRBJ2-1, with D possibly matching TRBD1 (5 bases). The CDR3 is 14 amino acids. V was clipped by 0 bases and J by 6 bases, with 10 bases between them. The germline V gene has CDR1 SGHRS and CDR2 YFSETQ. For the CDR3, the DNA is TGCGCCAGCAGCTTGGGTACTACAGGCAATGAGCAGTTCTTC. It specifies CASSLGTTGNEQFF.